One T cell receptor (beta chain) is described in this entry. In the study's own analysis: Reference gene primer amplification gave estimated nucleated cell counts. Clones were sequenced by immunoSEQ multiplex PCR, and TCRdb holds only the in-frame ones, with some missing. V and J calls and clone size are given by that table; D and trimming were obtained from the DNA. The table has roughly 150,000 clones, 80% seen once; the top ten hold more than 4%. The data are from a study of blood T cell repertoires in COVID-19. Study-level information: The United States, Italy and Spain were the sources of the acute and convalescent COVID-19 samples. T cells, B-cell-depleted T cells, or PBMCs provided the cDNA or gDNA that served as material.

This CDR3 region has 15 residues. The germline CDR1 and CDR2 sequences are SGDLS and YYNGEE. The V and J ends lost 3 bases and 7 bases, in that order; junction bases with no gene match: 7. This clonotype was sampled from a woman aged 50 to 60 with acute or convalescent COVID-19. V is TRBV9 and J is TRBJ1-4; 9 positions match TRBD1. The sequencing input was peripheral blood. For the CDR3, the DNA is TGTGCCAGCAGCGGATCGACAGGGGGTGGTGAAAAACTGTTTTTT. Translation gives CASSGSTGGGEKLFF.